The clone carrying this TCR beta chain was seen more than once but under ten times. Germline CDR1 and CDR2: SGHTA and FQGTGA. V lost 7 bases and J lost 8; bases outside the gene matches: 11. The CDR3 runs to 14 residues. One entry per CDR3 protein, called by TCRdb with MiXCR from the reads. The table lists approximately 190,000 distinct CDR3 sequences, 8% to 10% of them singletons, with 4.6% in the top ten. The source of the sample is a study of T cell repertoires in cytomegalovirus infection. Input material: PBMCs. The J gene is TRBJ2-1, the V gene TRBV7-3; TRBD2 agrees at 7 bases. This receptor was obtained from a human donor in good health (CMV status not recorded). Some clones in this sample may be carry-over from other donors' samples. CDR3 nucleotides: TGTGCCAGCACCCAGAAAGGCGGGAGTTATGAGCAGTTCTTC. The encoded protein is CASTQKGGSYEQFF.